What follows are 26 T cell receptor beta chains derived from one specimen sequenced in a study of CD8+CD57+ T cells in acquired aplastic anemia. CDR3 and TCR beta VDJ profiling relied on a genomic DNA template. Each CDR3 protein is one row after TCRdb ran MiXCR on the reads. The sample includes about 180,000 distinct CDR3 sequences, about 60% of them seen just once. Whoever was chosen for sequencing had shown CD8+CD57+ cell expansion by flow cytometry. Material: sorted CD4+, CD8+, or CD8+CD57+ T cells (not recorded which) from PBMCs. These TCRs come from a human donor with aplastic anemia.

The chain uses TRBV20-1 and TRBJ2-7, with D perhaps TRBD1 or TRBD2 (5 bases each). CDR3 length: 12 amino acids. CDR1 is DFQATT, CDR2 SNEGSKA, per germline (reference sequence). Trimming took off 3 bases at V and 5 bases at J, with 11 bases between the two ends. The CDR3: CSASRDHDEQYF. The CDR3 bases are TGCAGTGCTAGCAGGGACCACGACGAGCAGTACTTC.

This clonotype came up many times. The chain has TRBV7-8 and TRBJ1-2; 7 bases are a match to TRBD1. V lost 5 bases, J lost 4 bases, and 13 bases stayed unmatched. The CDR3 loop spans 16 amino acids. The germline gives CDR1 SGHVS, CDR2 FQNEAQ. The chain's CDR3 is CASSPTSTGMFYGYTF. Written as DNA, the CDR3 is TGTGCCAGCAGCCCCACCTCGACAGGGATGTTCTATGGCTACACCTTC.

This rearrangement joins TRBV7-6 to TRBJ2-7, with TRBD2 matching over 7 bases. Trimming removed 5 bases from V and 5 bases from J; junction bases left unmatched: 9. This CDR3 is built from 14 residues. CDR1 and CDR2 (germline): SGHVS, FNYEAQ. The CDR3 spells CASSRGLVKHEQYF. CDR3 bases: TGTGCCAGCAGCCGAGGACTAGTGAAACACGAGCAGTACTTC. Combining the CDR3 with reference TRBV7-6 and TRBJ2-7 gives the whole variable domain GAGVSQSPRYKVTKRGQDVALRCDPISGHVSLYWYRQALGQGPEFLTYFNYEAQQDKSGLPNDRFSAERPEGSISTLTIQRTEQRDSAMYRCASSRGLVKHEQYFGPGTRLTVT.

The chain recombines TRBV29-1 with TRBJ1-5; TRBD1 matches 7 bases. CDR3 length: 14 amino acids. The germline gives CDR1 SQVTM, CDR2 ANQGSEA. V dropped 4 bases and J dropped 4; count of bases not matched to a gene: 7. The CDR3 nucleotides read TGCAGCGTTGTGACAGGGCTGGTGAATCAGCCCCAGCATTTT. Protein sequence: CSVVTGLVNQPQHF.

This clonotype occurred many times. The chain links TRBV7-2 to TRBJ2-3; 10 nucleotides agree with TRBD2. Trimming took 1 base from V and 5 from J; bases not matched to a gene: 9. The germline V gene encodes CDR1 SGHTA and CDR2 FQGNSA. The CDR3 covers 17 residues. The DNA for the CDR3 is TGTGCCAGCAGCTTAGGGAGCGGGGGGGCCTTTGAAGATACGCAGTATTTT. Its translation: CASSLGSGGAFEDTQYF.

Comments on this clonotype: Germline and junction disagree at one end, which may indicate a read error. This chain links TRBV5-1 with TRBJ2-3, with a tentative D call TRBD2 (6 bases). Germline V gene sequence: CDR1 SGHRS, CDR2 YFSETQ. CDR3 length equals 13 residues. The CDR3 DNA follows: TGTGCCAGCAGTTTGAGGAGGGAAGATACGCAGTATTTT. Translating it yields CASSLRREDTQYF.

This chain's CDR3 is CSVDRGRDTEAFF. The CDR3 DNA follows: TGCAGCGTGGACAGGGGGCGGGACACTGAAGCTTTCTTT. V is TRBV29-1 and J is TRBJ1-1; 11 positions match TRBD1. V shed 6 bases and J 3 bases; nucleotides not matched to a gene: 3. The CDR3 is made up of 13 amino acids. Looked up from germline, CDR1 is SQVTM and CDR2 is ANQGSEA.

In this sample, this clonotype turned up once. The chain carries TRBV6-4 and TRBJ2-3, with 12 bases matching TRBD1. J was trimmed by 2 bases and V by 5 bases; bases with no gene match: 5. CDR1 is MRHNA, CDR2 SNTAGT, per germline. This CDR3 is built from 16 residues. The CDR3 coding sequence is TGTGCCAGCAGTCCCGGGACAGGGGGCCACACAGATACGCAGTATTTT. This encodes CASSPGTGGHTDTQYF.

For this clonotype: One end of the junction varies from germline; a read error may be responsible. V and J are TRBV5-1 and TRBJ1-2; 7 bases are shared with TRBD1. In germline, CDR1 is SGHRS, CDR2 YFSETQ. The length of the CDR3 is 15 residues. CDR3 amino acids: CASSLGAGGDLGCTF. The CDR3 DNA sequence: TGCGCCAGCAGCTTGGGGGCAGGGGGAGACCTTGGCTGCACCTTC.

The genes are TRBV7-8 and TRBJ2-3, with 9 bases matching TRBD2. Germline CDR1 and CDR2: SGHVS and FQNEAQ. The V and J ends lost 3 bases and 2 bases, in that order; junction bases with no gene match: 6. There are 16 residues in the CDR3. The CDR3 region has the DNA TGTGCCAGCAGCTTGTTTGCGGGGGGGGCCACAGATACGCAGTATTTT. Translated, it gives CASSLFAGGATDTQYF.

The rearrangement joins TRBV24-1 to TRBJ2-1; 9 bases align to TRBD2. The length of the CDR3 is 15 residues. The germline V gene has CDR1 KGHDR and CDR2 SFDVKD. Trimming cost V 3 bases and J 5 bases; bases outside gene matches: 4. For the CDR3, the DNA is TGTGCCACCAGTGATGGACTAGCGACCAACAATGAGCAGTTCTTC. Protein product: CATSDGLATNNEQFF.

The chain employs TRBV20-1 and TRBJ1-5; no clear D gene. Germline V gene lookup returns CDR1 DFQATT and CDR2 SNEGSKA (reference sequence). V dropped 0 bases and J dropped 0 bases, with 6 bases sitting between them. The CDR3 loop spans 14 amino acids. This chain's CDR3 is CSAREVFSNQPQHF. DNA of the CDR3: TGCAGTGCTAGAGAGGTGTTTAGCAATCAGCCCCAGCATTTT.

This chain links TRBV7-2 with TRBJ1-1, with D hard to call. Germline assignment: CDR1 SGHTA and CDR2 FQGNSA. The CDR3 is 14 residues long. V gave up 5 bases and J gave up 3 bases, with 13 bases separating them. The CDR3 region is CASSLTEGDTEAFF. The CDR3 DNA follows: TGTGCCAGCAGCCTGACGGAGGGCGACACTGAAGCTTTCTTT.

Remarks on this clonotype: A much larger clone lies one base from this, so it may be a read error. The genes are TRBV6-1 and TRBJ1-5; D gene unclear. This CDR3 has 17 residues. Germline CDR1 reads MNHNS; CDR2 reads SASEGT. V was trimmed by 6 bases and J by 2 bases, leaving 20 bases between them. CDR3: CASRRVLLGYGNQPQHF. The CDR3 DNA is TGTGCCAGCAGAAGGGTGCTCCTCGGGTATGGCAATCAGCCCCAGCATTTT.

There are many counts of this clonotype. This chain uses TRBV4-1 with TRBJ2-1; 9 bases are a match to TRBD2. With 1 base clipped from V and 4 bases from J, the junction kept 2 bases outside the gene matches. The CDR3 is 15 amino acids. Germline assignment: CDR1 MGHRA and CDR2 YSYEKL. The CDR3 loop is CASSQAAGGYNEQFF. CDR3 bases: TGCGCCAGCAGCCAAGCGGCGGGGGGGTACAATGAGCAGTTCTTC.

In regard to this clonotype: With a much larger clone just one base away, this may be a read error. CDR3 in amino acids: CASSPPAGTGGCNEQFF. Here the CDR3 DNA reads TGTGCCAGCAGTCCCCCCGCCGGGACAGGGGGGTGCAATGAGCAGTTCTTC. This chain joins TRBV7-3 and TRBJ2-1; 11 nucleotides align to TRBD1. The CDR3 totals 17 residues. Trimming at V came to 6 bases and at J to 6 bases, leaving 13 bases not matched to a gene. Germline assignment: CDR1 SGHTA and CDR2 FQGTGA.

As regards this clonotype: One end of the junction is discordant with germline, which a read error may explain. The chain carries TRBV10-3 and TRBJ2-2, with D tentatively TRBD1 or TRBD2 (5 bases each). Per the germline V gene, CDR1 is ENHRY and CDR2 is SYGVKD. The CDR3 sequence is 12 residues long. In DNA, the CDR3 is TGTGCCAGCAGTGACAGCGGCGGGGAGCTGTTTTTT. This translates into CASSDSGGELFF.

This chain joins TRBV29-1 and TRBJ2-2, with 11 positions matching TRBD2. The trim removed 5 bases at V and 0 bases at J, leaving 23 bases unmatched. The germline CDR1 and CDR2 sequences are SQVTM and ANQGSEA. The CDR3 loop spans 22 amino acids. CDR3 in DNA: TGCAGCGTTAACCCTCTCCCCGTGACTAGCGGGGAAACCAAACCGAACACCGGGGAGCTGTTTTTT. It encodes CSVNPLPVTSGETKPNTGELFF.

The chain is built from TRBV5-6 and TRBJ1-4; tentatively, D is TRBD1 (5 bases). The V end was cut by 2 bases, the J end by 5 bases, with 13 bases between. Germline assignment: CDR1 SGHDT and CDR2 YYEEEE. The CDR3 runs 15 residues. The CDR3 DNA reads TGTGCCAGCAGCTTCTGCGGGGCCCCCAATGAAAAACTGTTTTTT. Residues: CASSFCGAPNEKLFF.

Concerning this clonotype itself: Given a much more abundant clone one base away, this may be a read error. The rearrangement joins TRBV4-1 to TRBJ2-3; D remains unclear. The CDR3 covers 12 residues. Germline V CDR1 and CDR2: MGHRA, YSYEKL. This chain's CDR3 is CASIQVTDTQYF. Here the CDR3 DNA reads TGCGCCAGCATCCAAGTTACAGATACGCAGTATTTT.

As DNA, the CDR3 is TGCAGTGCTAGAGATGGCGGAGGGAGCACCGGGGAGCTGTTTTTT. Amino acids: CSARDGGGSTGELFF. The chain has TRBV20-1 and TRBJ2-2, with a tentative D call TRBD2 (6 bases). The ends were cut back, 0 bases at V and 4 bases at J, with 12 bases in the middle. In germline, CDR1 is DFQATT, CDR2 SNEGSKA (reference sequence). The CDR3 extends over 15 amino acids.

This clonotype appeared many times. V is TRBV7-6 and J is TRBJ2-3; D is perhaps TRBD1 or TRBD2 (5 bases each). Germline CDR1 SGHVS, CDR2 FNYEAQ. V gave up 2 bases and J gave up 2 bases, with 11 bases separating them. This CDR3 contains 15 residues. Here the CDR3 DNA reads TGTGCCAGCAGCTTATCCGCCGGGGCCACAGATACGCAGTATTTT. As protein: CASSLSAGATDTQYF.

CDR3: CASTNPGASNQPQHF. In DNA, the CDR3 is TGTGCCAGCACCAACCCAGGGGCCAGTAATCAGCCCCAGCATTTT. This chain uses TRBV2 with TRBJ1-5, with D tentatively TRBD1 (6 bases). V lost 7 bases, J lost 4 bases, and 17 bases lay in between. Germline CDR1 and CDR2: SNHLY and FYNNEI. CDR3 length: 15 residues.

There are a few counts of this clonotype. The rearrangement links TRBV15 to TRBJ2-6, with D uncertain. The CDR3 runs to 16 residues. V was shortened by 1 base and J by 0 bases, with 7 bases between the two germline ends. The germline V gene encodes CDR1 LNHNV and CDR2 YYDKDF (reference sequence). CDR3 bases: TGTGCCACCAGCAGAGTGTTATCCTCTGGGGCCAACGTCCTGACTTTC. Translated, it gives CATSRVLSSGANVLTF.

This clonotype was recorded at least ten times. This sequence joins TRBV6-6 and TRBJ1-1; 8 bases line up with TRBD1. The CDR3 totals 15 residues. The V segment lost 3 bases and the J segment 6 bases; nucleotides outside the gene matches: 9. The V gene's germline CDR1 is MNHNY and CDR2 SVGAGI (reference sequence). For the CDR3, the DNA is TGTGCCAGCAGTTATCCCGGACAGGGTGAGCCTGAAGCTTTCTTT. Translated: CASSYPGQGEPEAFF.

CDR3 region: CASSPSLGTGNSPLHF. The CDR3 region has the DNA TGCGCCAGCAGCCCCTCCCTTGGGACAGGGAATTCACCCCTCCACTTT. The J gene is TRBJ1-6, the V gene TRBV5-1, with 9 bases lining up with TRBD1. The CDR3 has 16 amino acids. CDR1 is SGHRS, CDR2 YFSETQ, per germline. Trimming removed 4 bases from V and 7 bases from J; junction bases left unmatched: 9. The complete variable domain, with remaining parts taken from reference TRBV5-1 and TRBJ1-6, reads KAGVTQTPRYLIKTRGQQVTLSCSPISGHRSVSWYQQTPGQGLQFLFEYFSETQRNKGNFPGRFSGRQFSNSRSEMNVSTLELGDSALYLCASSPSLGTGNSPLHFGNGTRLTVT.